Below are 30 T cell receptor beta chains sequenced from a single sample in a study of blood T cells in healthy people across ages. Together with a sample-barcoded 5' primer, a J-beta primer mix was included in a second PCR lasting about 6 to 11 cycles. A single record per CDR3 protein comes from TCRdb applying MiXCR to the 5' RACE reads. The sample yields some 690,000 distinct CDR3 sequences, 22% seen once. What was sequenced was blood. The origin of the receptors is a man in his sixties or seventies in good health.

The chain couples TRBV18 to TRBJ2-5, with TRBD2 identical over 7 bases. J lost 3 bases, V lost 6 bases, and 7 bases had no gene match. There are 14 residues in the CDR3. Per the germline V gene, CDR1 is KGHSH and CDR2 is LQKENI. The CDR3 spells CASSRGGEEETQYF. In nucleotides, the CDR3 is TGTGCCAGCTCCCGGGGAGGGGAAGAAGAGACCCAGTACTTC.

To note about this clonotype: Since the CDR3 does not end with the conserved phenylalanine or tryptophan, this likely comes from a read error. The V and J genes are TRBV20-1 and TRBJ2-1, with unresolved D. The J call may not be correct, given that the DNA end is closer to TRBJ2-5. The germline CDR1 and CDR2 sequences are DFQATT and SNEGSKA (reference sequence). The CDR3 covers 15 residues. The CDR3 loop is CSARVLSWYEETQYS. The CDR3 DNA is TGCAGTGCTAGAGTACTTAGCTGGTATGAAGAGACCCAGTACTCC.

This clonotype was counted only a few times. This chain connects TRBV21-1 to TRBJ1-2; the table's D gene call, TRBD1, was not cross checked with the DNA. TRBV21-1 is described as a pseudogene. CDR3 length: 17 amino acids. Written as DNA, the CDR3 is TGTGCCAGCAGCAAAGCGCTCTTAACAGGGCTTGGCTATGGCTACACCTTC. Amino acids: CASSKALLTGLGYGYTF.

V usage is TRBV14 and J usage is TRBJ2-6; TRBD1 agrees at 9 bases. Germline CDR1 and CDR2: SGHDN and FVKESK. This CDR3 comprises 16 residues. V lost 3 bases to trimming and J lost 4 bases; unmatched junction nucleotides: 4. CDR3 in amino acids: CASSQHRGRGANVLTF. In DNA, the CDR3 is TGTGCCAGCAGCCAGCACAGGGGGCGCGGGGCCAACGTCCTGACTTTC.

This clonotype was picked up a small number of times. This sequence joins TRBV5-1 and TRBJ2-5; 11 bases are a match to TRBD2. The CDR3 sequence is 17 residues long. Germline loops: CDR1 SGHRS, CDR2 YFSETQ. The junction had 6 bases not matched to a gene; V was cut back by 0 bases and J by 2 bases. CDR3 coding DNA: TGCGCCAGCAGCTTGGCCGTACTAGCGGGGGCACAAGAGACCCAGTACTTC. This translates into CASSLAVLAGAQETQYF.

J is TRBJ2-7 and V is TRBV12-3 or TRBV12-4; 8 nucleotides line up with TRBD2. V dropped 7 bases and J dropped 1; count of bases not matched to a gene: 12. The CDR3 consists of 16 residues. This CDR3 is CASTDRGGTNSYEQYF. CDR3 nucleotide sequence: TGTGCCAGCACAGATCGCGGGGGGACTAATTCCTACGAGCAGTACTTC.

The chain links TRBV25-1 to TRBJ2-1; D ambiguous. Germline V CDR1 and CDR2: MGHDK, SYGVNS. This CDR3 is 12 amino acids long. V was cut by 1 base and J by 6 bases, with 4 bases left in between. CDR3 in DNA: TGTGCCAGCAGTGAATGGCTCAATGAGCAGTTCTTC. Translated, it gives CASSEWLNEQFF.

V and J are TRBV20-1 and TRBJ1-5; TRBD1 is a possible D gene (5 bases). CDR3 length: 16 residues. Per germline, CDR1 DFQATT and CDR2 SNEGSKA (reference sequence). V was cut by 3 bases and J by 5 bases, with 20 bases left in between. CDR3 protein: CSASPQGRTKDQPQHF. CDR3 in DNA: TGCAGTGCTAGTCCCCAGGGCAGGACGAAAGATCAGCCCCAGCATTTT.

V usage is TRBV18 and J usage is TRBJ1-6; no reliable D call. Trimming shortened V by 3 bases and J by 8 bases, and 11 bases separated the two germline ends. Germline V CDR1 and CDR2: KGHSH, LQKENI. The CDR3 extends over 14 amino acids. CDR3 DNA sequence: TGTGCCAGCTCACCTCCGGGCACCTATTCACCCCTCCACTTT. Encoded protein: CASSPPGTYSPLHF.

This clonotype was observed a handful of times. The rearrangement links TRBV3-1 to TRBJ2-7; D perhaps matches TRBD1 (5 bases). The CDR3 runs 13 residues. Germline V CDR1 and CDR2: LGHDT, YNNKEL (reference sequence). Trimming stripped 7 bases from V and 4 bases from J, with 14 bases between. The CDR3 loop is CASTDSTKYEQYF. In nucleotides, the CDR3 is TGTGCCAGCACTGACAGCACGAAATACGAGCAGTACTTC.

This clonotype was counted between two and nine times. The chain has TRBV6-6 and TRBJ1-2; 7 nucleotides agree with TRBD1. After removal of 4 bases from V and 8 bases from J, the junction contained 7 bases not matched to a gene. CDR3 size: 13 residues. CDR1 and CDR2 (germline): MNHNY, SVGAGI (reference sequence). The CDR3 DNA is TGTGCCAGCAGTTTCGAACAGGGGCTGGGCTACACCTTC. As protein: CASSFEQGLGYTF.

This chain joins TRBV6-4 and TRBJ1-1, with a weak D call TRBD1 (5 bases). The ends were cut back, 11 bases at V and 4 bases at J, with 17 bases in the middle. This CDR3 contains 13 residues. Germline-derived CDR1 and CDR2 are MRHNA and SNTAGT. CDR3 sequence (DNA): TGTGCCCCCCTGGGGGATCGGATCACTGAAGCTTTCTTT. Its translation is CAPLGDRITEAFF.

The chain carries TRBV7-9 and TRBJ2-5, with D tentatively TRBD1 (6 bases). V was clipped by 3 bases and J by 5 bases, with 10 bases between them. CDR1 and CDR2 from the germline V gene are SEHNR and FQNEAQ (reference sequence). CDR3 length: 13 amino acids. The CDR3 DNA reads as TGTGCCAGCAGCTTCAGGGGTTCGGAGACCCAGTACTTC. This encodes CASSFRGSETQYF.

This clonotype was seen a handful of times. This chain links TRBV5-1 with TRBJ2-1; 7 bases match TRBD1. The V gene end was trimmed by 5 bases and the J gene end by 0 bases; junction bases not matched to a gene: 5. This CDR3 has 15 amino acids. Germline V gene sequence: CDR1 SGHRS, CDR2 YFSETQ. Here the CDR3 reads CASRTTGTSYNEQFF. The CDR3 DNA sequence: TGCGCCAGCAGGACGACAGGGACCTCCTACAATGAGCAGTTCTTC.

Only a few counts were recorded for this clonotype. This chain connects TRBV27 to TRBJ2-3; 7 positions agree with TRBD1. CDR3 length equals 15 residues. Germline V lookup: CDR1 MNHEY, CDR2 SMNVEV (reference sequence). The ends lost 11 bases at V and 0 bases at J; junction bases unmatched: 11. The CDR3 region is CARLGTAASTDTQYF. Written as DNA, the CDR3 is TGTGCCCGTCTAGGGACAGCCGCTAGCACAGATACGCAGTATTTT.

This chain uses TRBV10-3 with TRBJ1-1; 9 positions match TRBD1. CDR3 length equals 14 residues. The ends lost 6 bases at V and 1 base at J; junction bases unmatched: 3. Germline values: CDR1 ENHRY, CDR2 SYGVKD. This CDR3 reads CAISWDRANTEAFF. CDR3 coding DNA: TGTGCCATCAGCTGGGACAGGGCGAACACTGAAGCTTTCTTT.

This chain connects TRBV20-1 to TRBJ2-5; D may be TRBD1 (6 bases). From germline, CDR1 is DFQATT and CDR2 SNEGSKA (reference sequence). The CDR3 contains 11 residues. The CDR3, as DNA: TGCAGATGGACAGACCAAGAGACCCAGTACTTC. Protein product: CRWTDQETQYF.

This clonotype occurred a few times. The J gene is TRBJ2-1, the V gene TRBV24-1, with D hard to call. The V gene's germline CDR1 is KGHDR and CDR2 SFDVKD. The CDR3 is made up of 12 amino acids. V dropped 7 bases and J dropped 1 base, with 4 bases sitting between them. This CDR3 reads CATRSSYNEQFF. In DNA form, the CDR3 reads TGTGCCACCAGGAGTTCCTACAATGAGCAGTTCTTC.

This clonotype was observed many times. This chain joins TRBV18 and TRBJ1-6; D is undetermined. There are 17 residues in the CDR3. Trimming removed 2 bases at V and 6 bases at J, with 17 bases between. Germline CDR1 KGHSH, CDR2 LQKENI. The CDR3 nucleotides read TGTGCCAGCTCACCATCACGGCGGGGTTCCGGTAATTCACCCCTCCACTTT. Translated: CASSPSRRGSGNSPLHF.

This clonotype was detected a few times. The chain recombines TRBV5-1 with TRBJ1-2; 8 nucleotides line up with TRBD1. Germline CDR1 is SGHRS and CDR2 is YFSETQ. There are 17 residues in the CDR3. With V trimmed by 0 bases and J by 4 bases, 11 bases remained unmatched. CDR3: CASSLALRRTGLYGYTF. For the CDR3, the DNA is TGCGCCAGCAGCTTGGCCCTAAGAAGGACAGGGCTCTATGGCTACACCTTC.

The chain combines TRBV7-2 with TRBJ1-4; D is perhaps TRBD1 (5 bases). The CDR3 covers 15 residues. V was shortened by 3 bases and J by 8 bases, with 16 bases between the two germline ends. Per germline, CDR1 SGHTA and CDR2 FQGNSA. The CDR3 sequence: CASSLTGEGMEKLFF. The CDR3 region has the DNA TGTGCCAGCAGCTTGACGGGGGAAGGCATGGAAAAACTGTTTTTT.

This chain links TRBV7-6 with TRBJ2-2; the D gene is possibly TRBD1 (5 bases). V lost 2 bases and J lost 4, with 11 bases in between. In germline, CDR1 is SGHVS, CDR2 FNYEAQ. This CDR3 is 15 amino acids long. This chain's CDR3 is CASSLYQGVTGELFF. CDR3 in DNA: TGTGCCAGCAGCTTATACCAGGGTGTCACCGGGGAGCTGTTTTTT. The full variable domain, completed using reference TRBV7-6 and TRBJ2-2, is GAGVSQSPRYKVTKRGQDVALRCDPISGHVSLYWYRQALGQGPEFLTYFNYEAQQDKSGLPNDRFSAERPEGSISTLTIQRTEQRDSAMYRCASSLYQGVTGELFFGEGSRLTVL.

The chain is built from TRBV10-3 and TRBJ2-4; no definite D call. Trimming took 3 bases from V and 8 from J, leaving 11 bases between them. Germline-derived CDR1 and CDR2 are ENHRY and SYGVKD. The CDR3 spans 13 residues. CDR3 sequence: CAISDGPEDIQYF. The CDR3 DNA follows: TGTGCCATCAGTGATGGTCCTGAGGACATTCAGTACTTC.

The gene calls are TRBV7-8 and TRBJ2-3; TRBD2 matches 12 bases. Germline V gives CDR1 SGHVS, CDR2 FQNEAQ. CDR3 length: 16 amino acids. V lost 5 bases and J lost 2; bases outside the gene matches: 5. The CDR3 reads CASSQTSGRATDTQYF. The CDR3 coding sequence is TGTGCCAGCAGCCAGACTAGCGGGAGAGCCACAGATACGCAGTATTTT. The full variable domain, rest sourced from reference TRBV7-8 and TRBJ2-3, is GAGVSQSPRYKVAKRGQDVALRCDPISGHVSLFWYQQALGQGPEFLTYFQNEAQLDKSGLPSDRFFAERPEGSVSTLKIQRTQQEDSAVYLCASSQTSGRATDTQYFGPGTRLTVL.

The chain recombines TRBV5-1 with TRBJ2-1, with TRBD2 identical over 8 bases. The CDR3 length is 15 residues. Germline V gives CDR1 SGHRS, CDR2 YFSETQ. Germline trimming cut 1 base from V and 3 bases from J; bases unmatched to any gene: 3. CDR3 DNA sequence: TGCGCCAGCAGCTTGCCGACTAGCGTCTACAATGAGCAGTTCTTC. The encoded protein is CASSLPTSVYNEQFF.

The chain recombines TRBV7-9 with TRBJ1-1; TRBD1 matches at 11 bases. Germline V lookup: CDR1 SEHNR, CDR2 FQNEAQ (reference sequence). CDR3 size: 15 residues. V shed 5 bases, J shed 0 bases, and the junction held 2 bases outside the gene matches. The DNA of the CDR3 is TGTGCCAGCAGCGGACAGGGGGCGTTGAACACTGAAGCTTTCTTT. Protein: CASSGQGALNTEAFF.

The chain combines TRBV21-1 with TRBJ1-5; the table's D gene call, TRBD1, was not cross checked with the DNA. TRBV21-1 is flagged as a pseudogene. The CDR3 has 17 amino acids. CDR3 sequence: CASSKVRGPGSNQPQHF. The CDR3 DNA follows: TGTGCCAGCAGCAAAGTCAGGGGGCCTGGAAGCAATCAGCCCCAGCATTTT.

The chain links TRBV12-3 or TRBV12-4 to TRBJ2-3, with D tentatively TRBD2 (5 bases). V gave up 5 bases and J gave up 4 bases, with 13 bases separating them. This CDR3 has 14 amino acids. The CDR3 loop reads CASSGSGRADTQYF. CDR3 nucleotide sequence: TGTGCCAGCAGTGGCAGCGGCAGAGCAGATACGCAGTATTTT.

V and J are TRBV3-1 and TRBJ2-2; TRBD1 agrees at 8 bases. Germline values: CDR1 LGHDT, CDR2 YNNKEL (reference sequence). The CDR3 has 13 amino acids. J was trimmed by 15 bases and V by 3 bases; bases with no gene match: 9. The CDR3 nucleotides read TGTGCCAGCAGCCATGCGGACAGGGTGAGGATGTTTTTT. It encodes CASSHADRVRMFF.

In this sample, this clonotype turned up once. The chain joins TRBV6-6 to TRBJ2-5; 7 nucleotides line up with TRBD1. CDR1 and CDR2 from the germline V gene are MNHNY and SVGAGI (reference sequence). The CDR3 extends over 13 amino acids. The V and J ends lost 6 bases and 11 bases, in that order; junction bases with no gene match: 12. CDR3 region: CASSRDSTYQQYF. For the CDR3, the DNA is TGTGCCAGCAGCCGGGACAGCACCTACCAGCAGTACTTC.